This record concerns one T cell receptor (beta chain) sequence. TCRdb ran MiXCR on the 5' RACE reads and lists one entry per CDR3 protein. This sample carries fewer than 60,000 distinct CDR3 sequences, 25% to 30% of them seen once, and the ten largest clones take 2% to 2.5%. The length of the CDR3 is 15 residues. Germline CDR1 is SGHRS and CDR2 is YFSETQ. Deletions cut 0 bases from V and 0 bases from J, with 10 bases between. Sequenced material: naive CD4+ T cells sorted from blood. The subset denotes: naive CD4+ T cells, CD4+CD45RA+CD25-. The receptor was isolated from a female donor with breast cancer. This sequence joins TRBV5-1 and TRBJ2-7; a possible D gene is TRBD2 (5 bases). The CDR3 spells CASSLGSGISYEQYF. The CDR3 DNA is TGCGCCAGCAGCTTGGGGTCGGGAATCTCCTACGAGCAGTACTTC. The full variable domain, completed using reference TRBV5-1 and TRBJ2-7, is KAGVTQTPRYLIKTRGQQVTLSCSPISGHRSVSWYQQTPGQGLQFLFEYFSETQRNKGNFPGRFSGRQFSNSRSEMNVSTLELGDSALYLCASSLGSGISYEQYFGPGTRLTVT.